Below, 24 T cell receptor beta chains from the same sample are listed, as sequenced in a study of cytomegalovirus exposure and HLA in healthy donors. Using immunoSEQ multiplex PCR, the repertoire was profiled, and TCRdb retains in-frame clones only, with some absent. The sample yields approximately 150,000 clones, approximately 86% seen once. The sequenced sample was PBMCs. Every receptor here comes from a man between 18 and 35 years old in good health and CMV-seropositive.

This chain connects TRBV27 to TRBJ1-1; D ambiguous. This CDR3 has 14 amino acids. Germline CDR1 reads MNHEY; CDR2 reads SMNVEV (reference sequence). The V gene lost 7 bases and the J gene lost 4 bases, with 16 bases spanning the gap. The CDR3 DNA sequence: TGTGCCAGCATCGGGAACGGGAAAGGCACTGAAGCTTTCTTT. Protein sequence: CASIGNGKGTEAFF.

The CDR3 protein is CASSVSTGGDETQYF. The CDR3 DNA is TGTGCCAGCAGCGTTTCGACAGGGGGTGATGAGACCCAGTACTTC. The chain has TRBV9 and TRBJ2-5; TRBD1 matches 9 bases. J gave up 5 bases and V 2 bases, and 7 bases lay outside the gene matches. The CDR3 loop spans 15 amino acids. The germline CDR1 and CDR2 sequences are SGDLS and YYNGEE.

This chain uses TRBV27 with TRBJ2-3, with 8 bases fitting TRBD2. J gave up 1 base and V 8 bases, and 2 bases lay outside the gene matches. The CDR3 runs to 13 residues. CDR1 and CDR2 (germline): MNHEY, SMNVEV (reference sequence). CDR3 nucleotides: TGTGCCAGCGGGACTAGAGGCACAGATACGCAGTATTTT. Amino acids: CASGTRGTDTQYF.

This sequence joins TRBV7-9 and TRBJ1-4; 7 bases agree with TRBD1. Germline CDR1 reads SEHNR; CDR2 reads FQNEAQ (reference sequence). Unmatched junction bases numbered 5, after V lost 2 bases and J lost 5 bases. The CDR3 runs to 15 residues. In DNA form, the CDR3 reads TGTGCCAGCAGCTTAATGGGACAGAGGAATGAAAAACTGTTTTTT. This encodes CASSLMGQRNEKLFF.

The chain is built from TRBV19 and TRBJ1-2, with D uncertain. Trimming took off 5 bases at V and 4 bases at J, with 14 bases between the two ends. The CDR3 covers 14 residues. Per the germline V gene, CDR1 is LNHDA and CDR2 is SQIVND (reference sequence). CDR3 sequence: CASSYATRAYGYTF. As DNA, the CDR3 is TGTGCCAGTAGTTACGCCACGCGCGCCTATGGCTACACCTTC.

V usage is TRBV18 and J usage is TRBJ2-3; possibly TRBD2 for D (6 bases). CDR1 and CDR2 from the germline V gene are KGHSH and LQKENI. The V end lost 3 bases, the J end lost 0 bases, and 13 bases lay between the germline ends. The CDR3 is 16 amino acids. CDR3 loop: CASSPMGGISTDTQYF. CDR3 coding DNA: TGTGCCAGCTCACCTATGGGCGGGATTAGCACAGATACGCAGTATTTT.

This chain joins TRBV27 and TRBJ1-3; tentatively, D is TRBD1 (6 bases). This CDR3 comprises 14 residues. Germline values: CDR1 MNHEY, CDR2 SMNVEV (reference sequence). The V gene lost 3 bases and the J gene lost 3 bases, with 9 bases spanning the gap. CDR3 nucleotide sequence: TGTGCCAGCAGTTTCGTAGGGGGTGGAAACACCATATATTTT. It codes for CASSFVGGGNTIYF.

For this clone: The sample has other DNA sequences that encode this CDR3 too. The chain uses TRBV29-1 and TRBJ1-1; tentative D call: TRBD1 (6 bases). CDR1 and CDR2 from the germline V gene are SQVTM and ANQGSEA. This CDR3 has 12 residues. Trimming took off 3 bases at V and 2 bases at J, with 7 bases between the two ends. CDR3 sequence: CSVDRGNTEAFF. The CDR3 nucleotides read TGCAGCGTTGACAGGGGAAACACTGAAGCTTTCTTT.

Only one count was recorded for this clone. For the CDR3, the DNA is TGCGCCAGCAGCTTGGAACGGTACTACGAGCAGTACTTC. Translated: CASSLERYYEQYF. The chain employs TRBV5-1 and TRBJ2-7, with D unclear. V lost 0 bases and J 3 bases, leaving 7 bases between the germline ends. This CDR3 has 13 residues. Germline loops: CDR1 SGHRS, CDR2 YFSETQ.

This clone was observed a handful of times. This chain connects TRBV6-5 to TRBJ1-4; 8 bases map to TRBD1. V trimming: 7 bases; J trimming: 8 bases; junction bases outside the gene matches: 9. Per germline, CDR1 MNHEY and CDR2 SVGAGI. The CDR3 is 14 residues long. CDR3: CASNDQGAGEKLFF. CDR3 sequence (DNA): TGTGCCAGCAATGACCAGGGGGCGGGGGAAAAACTGTTTTTT.

This chain connects TRBV2 to TRBJ2-7; no clear D gene. V lost 4 bases and J 3 bases, leaving 7 bases between the germline ends. This CDR3 is 12 amino acids long. Germline V gene lookup returns CDR1 SNHLY and CDR2 FYNNEI. CDR3 region: CASSVVGYEQYF. The CDR3 DNA reads as TGTGCCAGCAGTGTAGTCGGCTACGAGCAGTACTTC.

This chain joins TRBV18 and TRBJ1-1, with TRBD1 as a possible D gene (5 bases). The germline gives CDR1 KGHSH, CDR2 LQKENI. This CDR3 is 13 amino acids long. Trimming took 4 bases from V and 3 from J, leaving 9 bases between them. For the CDR3, the DNA is TGTGCCAGCTCACAGGGGAGGGACACTGAAGCTTTCTTT. Translated: CASSQGRDTEAFF. The variable domain in full, completed from reference TRBV18 and TRBJ1-1, reads NAGVMQNPRHLVRRRGQEARLRCSPMKGHSHVYWYRQLPEEGLKFMVYLQKENIIDESGMPKERFSAEFPKEGPSILRIQQVVRGDSAAYFCASSQGRDTEAFFGQGTRLTVV.

This clone occurred a few times. The rearrangement links TRBV30 to TRBJ1-5, with 11 bases identical to TRBD1. V dropped 3 bases and J dropped 7; count of bases not matched to a gene: 2. The CDR3 has 13 amino acids. Germline CDR1 GTSNPN, CDR2 SVGIG (reference sequence). The DNA of the CDR3 is TGTGCCTGGAGGCGGGACAGGGGGCAGCCCCAGCATTTT. This encodes CAWRRDRGQPQHF.

This clone was counted only a few times. The chain uses TRBV7-3 and TRBJ2-2, with TRBD1 matching 8 bases. CDR1 is SGHTA, CDR2 FQGTGA, per germline. V lost 7 bases and J lost 10; bases outside the gene matches: 2. The CDR3 is 11 residues long. CDR3 loop: CASTGGEELFF. CDR3 nucleotides: TGTGCCAGCACAGGGGGCGAGGAGCTGTTTTTT.

The rearrangement links TRBV27 to TRBJ2-7, with D possibly TRBD1 on 6 matching bases. The CDR3 is 15 amino acids. The V gene lost 5 bases and the J gene lost 0 bases, with 14 bases spanning the gap. Germline CDR1 MNHEY, CDR2 SMNVEV (reference sequence). The CDR3 sequence: CASSMTGRSSYEQYF. For the CDR3, the DNA is TGTGCCAGCAGTATGACAGGCCGGTCCTCCTACGAGCAGTACTTC.

V and J are TRBV10-2 and TRBJ2-1; perhaps TRBD1 as D (6 bases). Germline CDR1 reads WSHSY; CDR2 reads SAAADI. Trimming left V 6 bases short and J 3 bases short, with 9 bases between. This CDR3 has 13 residues. The DNA of the CDR3 is TGCGCCAGCAGCCTGGACAGCTACAATGAGCAGTTCTTC. Its translation: CASSLDSYNEQFF.

The rearrangement uses TRBV5-1 and TRBJ1-2; 8 nucleotides agree with TRBD1. The ends lost 3 bases at V and 4 bases at J; junction bases unmatched: 14. CDR3 size: 17 residues. Germline CDR1 is SGHRS and CDR2 is YFSETQ. Here the CDR3 DNA reads TGCGCCAGCAGCTACAGGACAGGGACCCACTCGACCTATGGCTACACCTTC. Translation gives CASSYRTGTHSTYGYTF.

This chain uses TRBV4-2 with TRBJ2-5; the D gene is possibly TRBD2 (5 bases). The V and J ends lost 1 base and 3 bases respectively, with 12 bases between them. The CDR3 loop spans 15 amino acids. From germline, CDR1 is LGHNA and CDR2 YNFKEQ. The DNA for the CDR3 is TGTGCCAGCAGCCAAGTCGCTGGGAGAGAAGAGACCCAGTACTTC. It encodes CASSQVAGREETQYF.

The gene calls are TRBV5-1 and TRBJ2-5, with 11 bases identical to TRBD2. J lost 3 bases, V lost 0 bases, and 10 bases had no gene match. The length of the CDR3 is 18 residues. The germline V gene has CDR1 SGHRS and CDR2 YFSETQ. CDR3 in DNA: TGCGCCAGCAGCTTGGCTCGGCTAGCGGGGGGCTACAAAGAGACCCAGTACTTC. Protein sequence: CASSLARLAGGYKETQYF.

This clone appeared once. The V gene is TRBV7-2, the J gene TRBJ2-5; D remains ambiguous. CDR1 and CDR2 (germline): SGHTA, FQGNSA. V was pared by 3 bases and J by 1 base, with 6 bases between. The CDR3 spans 13 residues. CDR3 DNA sequence: TGTGCCAGCAGCTTTTGGCTCCAAGAGACCCAGTACTTC. Translating it yields CASSFWLQETQYF.

V and J are TRBV6-1 and TRBJ1-3; D ambiguous. V lost 4 bases, J lost 7 bases, and 17 bases lay in between. The length of the CDR3 is 15 residues. Germline V gives CDR1 MNHNS, CDR2 SASEGT. CDR3 coding DNA: TGTGCCAGCAGTGGTCTCGGAGGTTTAAGGAACACCATATATTTT. This translates into CASSGLGGLRNTIYF.

This clone was picked up one time. The J gene is TRBJ1-2, the V gene TRBV7-2, with 7 bases lining up with TRBD1. Germline trimming cut 1 base from V and 2 bases from J; bases unmatched to any gene: 1. Germline CDR1 SGHTA, CDR2 FQGNSA. CDR3 size: 14 residues. The CDR3 region has the DNA TGTGCCAGCAGCTTAGTAGGGGGCAACTATGGCTACACCTTC. Protein: CASSLVGGNYGYTF.

The chain joins TRBV5-1 to TRBJ2-7; 9 bases match TRBD1. Trimming took 6 bases from V and 7 from J; bases not matched to a gene: 11. The germline V gene has CDR1 SGHRS and CDR2 YFSETQ. This CDR3 comprises 14 residues. The CDR3 spells CASTSGTGREEQYF. CDR3 nucleotide sequence: TGCGCCAGCACCTCCGGGACAGGGAGAGAAGAGCAGTACTTC.

The chain joins TRBV9 to TRBJ1-4; unclear D gene. Germline CDR1 reads SGDLS; CDR2 reads YYNGEE. The CDR3 length is 15 residues. Between the trimmed V and J ends, which lost 4 bases and 0 bases, there was a span of 10 bases. CDR3 protein: CASSKTSTTNEKLFF. CDR3 nucleotides: TGTGCCAGCAGCAAGACATCAACAACTAATGAAAAACTGTTTTTT.